These 13 T cell receptor beta chains came from one sample sequenced in a study of identical twins. TCRdb reanalysed the 5' RACE reads using MiXCR and keeps one entry per CDR3 protein. The sample holds some 760,000 distinct CDR3 sequences; 15% to 20% are singletons and the top ten take around 13%. These data are also associated with another study on T cells expressing NK-cell markers.

Sequenced sample: PBMCs. Source of these receptors: a young woman in good health.

This sequence joins TRBV20-1 and TRBJ2-2; a possible D gene is TRBD1 (6 bases). CDR3 length: 13 residues. From germline, CDR1 is DFQATT and CDR2 SNEGSKA (reference sequence). The V end was cut by 6 bases, the J end by 1 base, with 9 bases between. CDR3 region: CSAPGENTGELFF. The CDR3 DNA reads as TGCAGTGCCCCAGGGGAGAACACCGGGGAGCTGTTTTTT.

This clonotype was detected only a few times. The chain is built from TRBV5-1 and TRBJ2-1; TRBD1 aligns across 7 bases. V gave up 1 base and J gave up 4 bases; unmatched junction bases: 5. The length of the CDR3 is 15 residues. Germline CDR1 SGHRS, CDR2 YFSETQ. CDR3 sequence: CASSLKTGSYNEQFF. CDR3 DNA: TGCGCCAGCAGCTTGAAGACAGGGTCGTACAATGAGCAGTTCTTC. The variable domain in full, with the rest retrieved from reference TRBV5-1 and TRBJ2-1, is KAGVTQTPRYLIKTRGQQVTLSCSPISGHRSVSWYQQTPGQGLQFLFEYFSETQRNKGNFPGRFSGRQFSNSRSEMNVSTLELGDSALYLCASSLKTGSYNEQFFGPGTRLTVL.

The rearrangement uses TRBV5-6 and TRBJ2-1; TRBD1 agrees at 7 bases. The trim removed 7 bases at V and 5 bases at J, leaving 15 bases unmatched. Germline lookup yields CDR1 SGHDT and CDR2 YYEEEE. The CDR3 length is 16 residues. CDR3 protein: CASDISMSTGNNEQFF. For the CDR3, the DNA is TGTGCCAGCGATATTTCAATGTCGACAGGGAACAATGAGCAGTTCTTC.

The CDR3 DNA sequence: TGCAGTGCTGGGGGATACAGTAGCAATCAGCCCCAGCATTTT. Translated, it gives CSAGGYSSNQPQHF. This chain joins TRBV20-1 and TRBJ1-5; possibly TRBD1 for D (5 bases). V shed 5 bases and J shed 0 bases, with 11 bases lying between them. CDR1 DFQATT and CDR2 SNEGSKA come from the germline V gene (reference sequence). CDR3 length: 14 residues.

This clonotype appeared a few times. This rearrangement joins TRBV4-3 to TRBJ2-5, with 9 bases aligning to TRBD2. CDR1 is LGHNA and CDR2 is YSLEER in the germline V gene. This CDR3 contains 17 residues. V trimming: 5 bases; J trimming: 5 bases; junction bases outside the gene matches: 15. The CDR3 bases are TGCGCCAGCAGCGCAGGACGGGGCGGGAGGGCCTTTGAGACCCAGTACTTC. Protein sequence: CASSAGRGGRAFETQYF.

The chain couples TRBV3-1 to TRBJ2-1; no clear D. The CDR3 has 12 residues. V was clipped by 5 bases and J by 7 bases, with 9 bases between them. The V gene's germline CDR1 is LGHDT and CDR2 YNNKEL (reference sequence). The CDR3 loop is CASSVHGNEQFF. The CDR3 DNA follows: TGTGCCAGCAGCGTACATGGGAATGAGCAGTTCTTC.

This chain joins TRBV12-3 or TRBV12-4 and TRBJ1-5, with no clear D. The CDR3 extends over 12 amino acids. V lost 10 bases and J lost 4, with 11 bases in between. CDR3 sequence reads: CATTVGNQPQHF. Here the CDR3 DNA reads TGTGCCACGACGGTGGGGAATCAGCCCCAGCATTTT.

This clonotype was seen more than once but under ten times. The V and J genes are TRBV5-1 and TRBJ1-1, with a weak D call TRBD1 (5 bases). CDR3 length: 15 residues. V dropped 3 bases and J dropped 1 base, with 13 bases sitting between them. CDR1 is SGHRS and CDR2 is YFSETQ in the germline V gene. CDR3 coding DNA: TGCGCCAGCAGCTGGGGGGGACGTGGGAACACTGAAGCTTTCTTT. It codes for CASSWGGRGNTEAFF.

Ten or more counts support this clonotype. The chain carries TRBV12-3 or TRBV12-4 and TRBJ2-7; TRBD2 matches at 8 bases. The CDR3 consists of 12 residues. Trimming removed 7 bases from V and 3 bases from J; junction bases left unmatched: 2. The CDR3 DNA sequence: TGTGCCAGCAAGCGGGGGAACTACGAGCAGTACTTC. Translation: CASKRGNYEQYF.

The V call is TRBV23-1, the J call TRBJ2-3, with D tentatively TRBD1 or TRBD2 (5 bases each). TRBV23-1 is known as an ORF, though its function is uncertain. V lost 3 bases and J lost 1, with 17 bases in between. This CDR3 comprises 17 residues. CDR3 amino acids: CASSQSTFGAGTDTQYF. In DNA, the CDR3 is TGCGCCAGCAGTCAGTCCACTTTCGGGGCGGGCACAGATACGCAGTATTTT.

V and J are TRBV20-1 and TRBJ2-7, with 9 bases identical to TRBD1. The germline gives CDR1 DFQATT, CDR2 SNEGSKA (reference sequence). J lost 4 bases, V lost 0 bases, and 7 bases had no gene match. CDR3 size: 15 residues. CDR3 amino acids: CSARETGGSSYEQYF. Written as DNA, the CDR3 is TGCAGTGCTAGAGAGACAGGGGGGTCTTCTTACGAGCAGTACTTC.

The CDR3 region has the DNA TGCGCCAGCAGCCAAGCTGATCGGGAAGGGAGGTCTTCACCCCTCCACTTT. Translating it yields CASSQADREGRSSPLHF. The chain uses TRBV4-1 and TRBJ1-6, with D unresolved. Germline CDR1 is MGHRA and CDR2 is YSYEKL. The CDR3 sequence is 17 residues long. Trimming left V 1 base short and J 9 bases short, with 19 bases between.

The chain couples TRBV20-1 to TRBJ2-1, with D maybe TRBD1 (6 bases). CDR1 DFQATT and CDR2 SNEGSKA come from the germline V gene (reference sequence). This CDR3 spans 13 amino acids. The germline V and J ends were trimmed by 5 bases and 4 bases, with 12 bases remaining between them. The CDR3 DNA follows: TGCAGTGCTCCGCCGGGACATTACAATGAGCAGTTCTTC. This encodes CSAPPGHYNEQFF.